The 28 T cell receptor beta chains below all came from one sample that was sequenced in a study of cytomegalovirus exposure and HLA in healthy donors. Vbeta (60) and Jbeta (13) primers were used in the PCR. The assay was immunoSEQ multiplex PCR, and TCRdb's table has in-frame clones only and misses some. Among about 190,000 clones listed, 65% to 80% were seen once. The sequenced sample was PBMCs. Receptor source: a woman aged 40 to 50 in good health and CMV-seronegative.

The rearrangement links TRBV7-9 to TRBJ2-3, with TRBD1 identical over 7 bases. V shed 3 bases and J 2 bases; nucleotides not matched to a gene: 5. Germline assignment: CDR1 SEHNR and CDR2 FQNEAQ (reference sequence). The CDR3 spans 15 residues. CDR3 DNA: TGTGCCAGCAGCTTGGGACAGTTTGTCACAGATACGCAGTATTTT. The encoded protein is CASSLGQFVTDTQYF.

CDR3 DNA sequence: TGCGCCAGCAGCTTGGCAGGGGGAAGAAGGGATGGCTACACCTTC. Translating gives CASSLAGGRRDGYTF. The chain uses TRBV5-1 and TRBJ1-2; 7 bases map to TRBD1. Trimming removed 0 bases from V and 6 bases from J; junction bases left unmatched: 8. The V gene's germline CDR1 is SGHRS and CDR2 YFSETQ. The CDR3 consists of 15 residues.

V and J are TRBV5-5 and TRBJ1-2, with D possibly being TRBD1 (6 bases). With 4 bases removed from V and 1 base from J, the gap between germline ends came to 11 bases. Germline loops: CDR1 SGHKS, CDR2 YYEKEE (reference sequence). CDR3 size: 14 residues. CDR3: CASSRDRSNYGYTF. The CDR3 nucleotides are TGTGCCAGCAGCCGTGACAGGAGTAACTATGGCTACACCTTC.

V is TRBV9 and J is TRBJ1-1, with 9 bases identical to TRBD1. The CDR3 is 15 amino acids. The V segment lost 4 bases and the J segment 11 bases; nucleotides outside the gene matches: 15. The germline CDR1 and CDR2 sequences are SGDLS and YYNGEE. CDR3 region: CASSPRTGGAGDAFF. DNA for the CDR3: TGTGCCAGCAGCCCGAGAACAGGGGGCGCGGGGGATGCTTTCTTT.

In nucleotides, the CDR3 is TGTGCCTGGAGTCGACACCGCAATCAGCCCCAGCATTTT. Translation: CAWSRHRNQPQHF. V and J are TRBV30 and TRBJ1-5; D uncertain. CDR3 length equals 13 residues. V dropped 2 bases and J dropped 2 bases, with 7 bases sitting between them. Germline loops: CDR1 GTSNPN, CDR2 SVGIG (reference sequence).

The rearrangement joins TRBV18 to TRBJ1-1; D is unresolved. Germline V CDR1 and CDR2: KGHSH, LQKENI. This CDR3 is 13 amino acids long. V lost 3 bases and J 8 bases, leaving 13 bases between the germline ends. CDR3 sequence (DNA): TGTGCCAGCTCACCCCAATCCGAGGTAGAAGCTTTCTTT. It is translated as CASSPQSEVEAFF.

The rearrangement uses TRBV7-2 and TRBJ1-1, with 7 positions matching TRBD1. This CDR3 spans 15 amino acids. The germline CDR1 and CDR2 sequences are SGHTA and FQGNSA. V was clipped by 6 bases and J by 4 bases; unmatched bases: 11. The CDR3 loop reads CASSVATGSATEAFF. CDR3 DNA sequence: TGTGCCAGCAGTGTAGCGACAGGGTCGGCCACTGAAGCTTTCTTT.

The rearrangement uses TRBV7-2 and TRBJ1-1, with D possibly being TRBD1 (6 bases). The V end lost 5 bases, the J end lost 4 bases, and 23 bases lay between the germline ends. The CDR3 sequence is 17 residues long. Germline V lookup: CDR1 SGHTA, CDR2 FQGNSA. This CDR3 reads CASSPPGMAGVATEAFF. The CDR3 nucleotides read TGTGCCAGCAGCCCCCCAGGAATGGCAGGGGTGGCCACTGAAGCTTTCTTT.

The chain is built from TRBV5-1 and TRBJ1-4; no firm D call. The CDR3 contains 13 residues. CDR1 is SGHRS and CDR2 is YFSETQ in the germline V gene. Trimming took off 5 bases at V and 2 bases at J, with 7 bases between the two ends. Here the CDR3 DNA reads TGCGCCAGCAGGGAGATGACTAATGAAAAACTGTTTTTT. It yields the protein CASREMTNEKLFF.

The rearrangement uses TRBV6-1 and TRBJ2-2, with 10 bases that match TRBD1. Germline V gene sequence: CDR1 MNHNS, CDR2 SASEGT. V dropped 4 bases and J dropped 7; count of bases not matched to a gene: 3. There are 14 residues in the CDR3. The CDR3 DNA is TGTGCCAGCAGTGGGGACAGGGGCAGCGGGGAGCTGTTTTTT. This sequence encodes CASSGDRGSGELFF.

The J gene is TRBJ1-2, the V gene TRBV4-3; D is uncertain. Germline values: CDR1 LGHNA, CDR2 YSLEER. The length of the CDR3 is 15 residues. The V end lost 0 bases, the J end lost 3 bases, and 11 bases lay between the germline ends. CDR3 DNA: TGCGCCAGCAGCCAAGATCGGCGCGGATACTATGGCTACACCTTC. Encoded protein: CASSQDRRGYYGYTF.

The J gene is TRBJ1-2, the V gene TRBV30, with TRBD1 matching over 10 bases. The CDR3 has 14 residues. V shed 2 bases, J shed 7 bases, and the junction held 7 bases outside the gene matches. Germline-derived CDR1 and CDR2 are GTSNPN and SVGIG (reference sequence). This CDR3 is CAWSLFGTGVGYTF. Here the CDR3 DNA reads TGTGCCTGGAGTCTTTTCGGGACAGGGGTTGGCTACACCTTC. The variable domain in full, completed from reference TRBV30 and TRBJ1-2, reads SQTIHQWPATLVQPVGSPLSLECTVEGTSNPNLYWYRQAAGRGLQLLFYSVGIGQISSEVPQNLSASRPQDRQFILSSKKLLLSDSGFYLCAWSLFGTGVGYTFGSGTRLTVV.

A remark on this clone: One end of the junction fails to match germline, which may point to a read error. This chain joins TRBV2 and TRBJ2-4; D ambiguous. CDR1 and CDR2 (germline): SNHLY, FYNNEI. The CDR3 contains 12 residues. CDR3: CASREDLNIQYF. The CDR3 region has the DNA TGTGCCAGCAGGGAAGACTTAAACATTCAGTACTTC.

The chain employs TRBV9 and TRBJ2-1; 9 bases fit TRBD2. Germline assignment: CDR1 SGDLS and CDR2 YYNGEE. V lost 0 bases, J lost 7 bases, and 5 bases stayed unmatched. The CDR3 length is 15 residues. The CDR3 DNA reads TGTGCCAGCAGCGTAGGCGGGGGGGCCCTGAATGAGCAGTTCTTC. Translation: CASSVGGGALNEQFF.

V and J are TRBV18 and TRBJ2-7; possible D gene TRBD2, 6 bases. The CDR3 totals 15 residues. Between the trimmed V and J ends, which lost 6 bases and 6 bases, there was a span of 21 bases. The V gene's germline CDR1 is KGHSH and CDR2 LQKENI. The CDR3 DNA reads TGTGCCAGCTCGCGGAGGGAGCCCGGCTCGTCCGAGCAGTACTTC. It translates to CASSRREPGSSEQYF.

The gene calls are TRBV27 and TRBJ2-7; maybe TRBD1 (6 bases). Germline V CDR1 and CDR2: MNHEY, SMNVEV (reference sequence). The CDR3 runs 13 residues. V was clipped by 8 bases and J by 6 bases, with 17 bases between them. CDR3: CASRKQGRSEQYV. CDR3 coding DNA: TGTGCCAGCCGAAAACAGGGTAGGTCCGAGCAGTACGTC.

The J gene is TRBJ2-5, the V gene TRBV11-3; maybe TRBD1 (6 bases). CDR3 length: 14 residues. The V gene's germline CDR1 is SGHNT and CDR2 YENEEA. V was cut by 2 bases and J by 2 bases, with 9 bases left in between. CDR3 loop: CASSLYREQETQYF. Written as DNA, the CDR3 is TGTGCCAGCAGCTTATACAGGGAACAAGAGACCCAGTACTTC.

The chain couples TRBV7-2 to TRBJ2-5; 9 positions agree with TRBD2. This CDR3 contains 15 residues. CDR1 is SGHTA, CDR2 FQGNSA, per germline. V shed 1 base and J 1 base; nucleotides not matched to a gene: 1. The CDR3 loop is CASSLDSGSQETQYF. The CDR3, as DNA: TGTGCCAGCAGCTTAGATAGCGGGAGCCAAGAGACCCAGTACTTC. Full variable domain (remainder filled in from reference TRBV7-2 and TRBJ2-5): GAGVSQSPSNKVTEKGKDVELRCDPISGHTALYWYRQSLGQGLEFLIYFQGNSAPDKSGLPSDRFSAERTGGSVSTLTIQRTQQEDSAVYLCASSLDSGSQETQYFGPGTRLLVL.

The chain has TRBV25-1 and TRBJ1-2, with D unresolved. Germline-derived CDR1 and CDR2 are MGHDK and SYGVNS. V gave up 8 bases and J gave up 0 bases, with 10 bases separating them. This CDR3 contains 13 residues. The CDR3: CASAAGANYGYTF. The CDR3 nucleotides read TGTGCCAGCGCCGCGGGAGCTAACTATGGCTACACCTTC.

V is TRBV5-1 and J is TRBJ1-2, with a tentative D call TRBD1 (6 bases). The V gene lost 4 bases and the J gene lost 3 bases, with 13 bases spanning the gap. The CDR3 runs to 14 residues. CDR1 and CDR2 (germline): SGHRS, YFSETQ. CDR3 sequence reads: CASSTRGTDYGYTF. CDR3 DNA sequence: TGCGCCAGCAGCACAAGGGGGACGGACTATGGCTACACCTTC.

The chain uses TRBV2 and TRBJ2-6; perhaps TRBD1 as D (5 bases). In germline, CDR1 is SNHLY, CDR2 FYNNEI. V lost 10 bases and J 1 base, leaving 11 bases between the germline ends. The CDR3 consists of 14 residues. The CDR3 bases are TGTGCCACCGACAGCCAATCTGGGGCCAACGTCCTGACTTTC. The encoded protein is CATDSQSGANVLTF.

The count of this clone is one. This rearrangement joins TRBV27 to TRBJ2-1; TRBD2 matches 10 bases. The CDR3 extends over 16 amino acids. The V gene end was trimmed by 5 bases and the J gene end by 7 bases; junction bases not matched to a gene: 11. Germline V gene lookup returns CDR1 MNHEY and CDR2 SMNVEV (reference sequence). The CDR3 bases are TGTGCCAGCAGTACTGGGCTAGCGGGAGTTAGAAATGAGCAGTTCTTC. It codes for CASSTGLAGVRNEQFF.

This clone was detected once. V is TRBV5-6 and J is TRBJ2-3; 10 bases map to TRBD2. The CDR3 has 16 residues. V shed 3 bases, J shed 2 bases, and the junction held 6 bases outside the gene matches. CDR1 SGHDT and CDR2 YYEEEE come from the germline V gene. CDR3 in amino acids: CASSSKREGLTDTQYF. In nucleotides, the CDR3 is TGTGCCAGCAGCTCAAAGCGGGAGGGCCTCACAGATACGCAGTATTTT.

The chain links TRBV9 to TRBJ2-3; D gene ambiguous. CDR1 is SGDLS and CDR2 is YYNGEE in the germline V gene. This CDR3 has 14 residues. Trimming stripped 2 bases from V and 4 bases from J, with 11 bases between. The CDR3 spells CASSVQVLADTQYF. The CDR3 bases are TGTGCCAGCAGCGTGCAGGTCCTCGCAGATACGCAGTATTTT. Based on the CDR3 plus reference TRBV9 and TRBJ2-3, the full variable domain is DSGVTQTPKHLITATGQRVTLRCSPRSGDLSVYWYQQSLDQGLQFLIQYYNGEERAKGNILERFSAQQFPDLHSELNLSSLELGDSALYFCASSVQVLADTQYFGPGTRLTVL.

This chain joins TRBV19 and TRBJ2-1, with TRBD2 identical over 7 bases. The CDR3 covers 13 residues. CDR1 LNHDA and CDR2 SQIVND come from the germline V gene (reference sequence). The junction had 6 bases not matched to a gene; V was cut back by 1 base and J by 12 bases. In nucleotides, the CDR3 is TGTGCCAGTAGTATAGCACGGGAGGATGGGCAGTTCTTC. The encoded protein is CASSIAREDGQFF.

This clone showed up just a few times. V is TRBV19 and J is TRBJ2-2; D possibly corresponds to TRBD2 (7 bases). V was shortened by 9 bases and J by 5 bases, with 16 bases between the two germline ends. The CDR3 runs to 14 residues. Looked up from germline, CDR1 is LNHDA and CDR2 is SQIVND (reference sequence). This CDR3 is CASTGAGETGELFF. In nucleotides, the CDR3 is TGTGCCAGCACGGGGGCGGGAGAGACCGGGGAGCTGTTTTTT.

This clone was seen a handful of times. The genes are TRBV5-6 and TRBJ1-2; D might be TRBD1 (5 bases). Germline V gives CDR1 SGHDT, CDR2 YYEEEE. Deletions cut 0 bases from V and 7 bases from J, with 19 bases between. This CDR3 has 16 amino acids. This chain's CDR3 is CASSLAERGGWRGYTF. The CDR3 DNA sequence: TGTGCCAGCAGCTTGGCCGAAAGGGGAGGGTGGCGTGGCTACACCTTC.

The CDR3: CSASQGKGQYV. The CDR3 DNA reads TGCAGTGCCTCACAGGGGAAGGGACAGTACGTC. The chain couples TRBV20-1 to TRBJ2-7, with 7 bases matching TRBD1. J was trimmed by 10 bases and V by 6 bases; bases with no gene match: 9. CDR1 and CDR2 from the germline V gene are DFQATT and SNEGSKA (reference sequence). This CDR3 spans 11 amino acids.